These T cell receptor beta chains were read from a single sample in a study of CD8 T cells in Susac syndrome. TCRdb analysed the immunoSEQ multiplex PCR reads with MiXCR anew, one entry per CDR3 protein. The sample consists of some 190,000 distinct CDR3 sequences, roughly 95% of them appearing once. What was sequenced was CD4+ T cells from PBMCs. These receptors were collected from a human donor in good health. CDR3s include the opening cysteine and the closing phenylalanine or tryptophan. D genes are given only for firm matches. Clone size is shown for a subset of rows, as once, few, many or a class of expanded clone.

j_call: TRBJ2-4
clone_size: NA
v_call: TRBV18
d_call: NA
cdr3_nt: TGTGCCAGCTCACCACCGTTGGGGAACATTCAGTACTTC
cdr3_aa: CASSPPLGNIQYF

j_call: TRBJ1-1
clone_size: NA
v_call: TRBV28
d_call: NA
cdr3_nt: TGTGCCAGCTCCTCTGGCAGGGCGGGGAACACTGAAGCTTTCTTT
cdr3_aa: CASSSGRAGNTEAFF

j_call: TRBJ1-5
clone_size: NA
v_call: TRBV3-1
d_call: TRBD1
cdr3_nt: TGTGCCAGCAGCCCCGACAGGGGAAATCAGCCCCAGCATTTT
cdr3_aa: CASSPDRGNQPQHF

j_call: TRBJ1-4
clone_size: once
v_call: TRBV7-2
d_call: TRBD1
cdr3_nt: TGTGCCAGCGGGGACAGCGAAAAACTGTTTTTT
cdr3_aa: CASGDSEKLFF

j_call: TRBJ1-2
clone_size: NA
v_call: TRBV12-3/TRBV12-4
d_call: NA
cdr3_nt: TGTGCCAGCAGTGGCGCGGGGTCCTATGGCTACACCTTC
cdr3_aa: CASSGAGSYGYTF

j_call: TRBJ1-5
clone_size: NA
v_call: TRBV25-1
d_call: TRBD1
cdr3_nt: TGTGCCAGCAGGCCCAGGGGGGGACAGCCCCAGCATTTT
cdr3_aa: CASRPRGGQPQHF

j_call: TRBJ2-7
clone_size: once
v_call: TRBV14
d_call: TRBD1
cdr3_nt: TGTGCCAGCAGCCCCATTGGGACAGGGGTCCACTACGAGCAGTACTTC
cdr3_aa: CASSPIGTGVHYEQYF

j_call: TRBJ1-2
clone_size: NA
v_call: TRBV6-5
d_call: TRBD1
cdr3_nt: TGTGCCAGCAGTCGCGTCCGGACAGGGGTTGGCGGCTACACCTTC
cdr3_aa: CASSRVRTGVGGYTF

j_call: TRBJ2-1
clone_size: NA
v_call: TRBV2
d_call: TRBD2
cdr3_nt: TGTGCCAGCATCCGGGGACCGGGACTAGAGCGGCAGGAGCAGTTCTTC
cdr3_aa: CASIRGPGLERQEQFF

j_call: TRBJ1-1
clone_size: once
v_call: TRBV7-9
d_call: TRBD1
cdr3_nt: TGTGCCAGCACCGGACAGGGAGGGAACACTGAAGCTTTCTTT
cdr3_aa: CASTGQGGNTEAFF

j_call: TRBJ2-3
clone_size: NA
v_call: TRBV12-3/TRBV12-4
d_call: TRBD1
cdr3_nt: TGTGCCAGCAGTGCAGGGACAGGGAGCATCACAGATACGCAGTATTTT
cdr3_aa: CASSAGTGSITDTQYF

j_call: TRBJ2-1
clone_size: NA
v_call: TRBV7-9
d_call: TRBD2
cdr3_nt: TGTGCCAGCAGCCCCCTCCCGCGGGGGTCCTACAATGAGCAGTTCTTC
cdr3_aa: CASSPLPRGSYNEQFF

j_call: TRBJ2-3
clone_size: NA
v_call: TRBV25-1
d_call: NA
cdr3_nt: TGTGCCAGCAGTCAGCACCGGCGGGGAGGAGGCACAGATACGCAGTATTTT
cdr3_aa: CASSQHRRGGGTDTQYF

j_call: TRBJ1-4
clone_size: NA
v_call: TRBV30
d_call: NA
cdr3_nt: TGTGCCTGGAGTCAGCCGTTGGGAAAACTGTTTTTT
cdr3_aa: CAWSQPLGKLFF

j_call: TRBJ1-2
clone_size: once
v_call: TRBV29-1
d_call: NA
cdr3_nt: TGCAGCGTTGTCACCGGGTGGACATCCTATGGCTACACCTTC
cdr3_aa: CSVVTGWTSYGYTF

j_call: TRBJ2-7
clone_size: NA
v_call: TRBV20-1
d_call: TRBD1
cdr3_nt: TGCAGTGCTTCCGGGACAGCAGCCTACGAGCAGTACTTC
cdr3_aa: CSASGTAAYEQYF

j_call: TRBJ2-3
clone_size: once
v_call: TRBV12-3/TRBV12-4
d_call: NA
cdr3_nt: TGTGCCAGCACCCGACAGAGAAGCACAGATACGCAGTATTTT
cdr3_aa: CASTRQRSTDTQYF

j_call: TRBJ1-2
clone_size: NA
v_call: TRBV7-2
d_call: NA
cdr3_nt: TGTGCCAGCAGCGCTCAGGAAGGGGAGGCTTCTACCTTC
cdr3_aa: CASSAQEGEASTF

j_call: TRBJ2-6
clone_size: NA
v_call: TRBV9
d_call: TRBD1
cdr3_nt: TGTGCCAGCAGCGTCGGGACAGGGAGGACTGGGGCCAACGTCCTGACTTTC
cdr3_aa: CASSVGTGRTGANVLTF

j_call: TRBJ2-1
clone_size: NA
v_call: TRBV7-2
d_call: NA
cdr3_nt: TGTGCCAGCAGCCCCTGGGGTCGCCACAATGAGCAGTTCTTC
cdr3_aa: CASSPWGRHNEQFF

j_call: TRBJ2-5
clone_size: NA
v_call: TRBV4-1
d_call: NA
cdr3_nt: TGCGCCAGCAGATATACAGGGACGGCAGCGGAGACCCAGTACTTC
cdr3_aa: CASRYTGTAAETQYF

j_call: TRBJ2-1
clone_size: NA
v_call: TRBV9
d_call: NA
cdr3_nt: TGTGCCAGCAGCGTAGCCCCGAATCCCAGCAATGAGCAGTTCTTC
cdr3_aa: CASSVAPNPSNEQFF

j_call: TRBJ2-1
clone_size: NA
v_call: TRBV6-6
d_call: NA
cdr3_nt: TGTGCCAGCAGTTATCGAAGGGGTTACAATGAGCAGTTCTTC
cdr3_aa: CASSYRRGYNEQFF

j_call: TRBJ2-1
clone_size: NA
v_call: TRBV5-4
d_call: TRBD2
cdr3_nt: TGTGCCAGCAGCTCCGGGACTAGCGGTTACAATGAGCAGTTCTTC
cdr3_aa: CASSSGTSGYNEQFF

j_call: TRBJ1-5
clone_size: NA
v_call: TRBV6-5
d_call: TRBD1
cdr3_nt: TGTGCCAGCAGAGAGACAGGGGGTGCCAATCAGCCCCAGCATTTT
cdr3_aa: CASRETGGANQPQHF

j_call: TRBJ2-1
clone_size: NA
v_call: TRBV3-1
d_call: NA
cdr3_nt: TGTGCCAGCAGCCAAACCTTGCGGGAAGAAGAGCAGTTCTTC
cdr3_aa: CASSQTLREEEQFF

j_call: TRBJ2-5
clone_size: NA
v_call: TRBV12-2
d_call: NA
cdr3_nt: TGTGCAAGTCGGGGACAGTTAAAGACCCAGTACTTC
cdr3_aa: CASRGQLKTQYF

j_call: TRBJ2-3
clone_size: NA
v_call: TRBV27
d_call: NA
cdr3_nt: TGTGCCAGCAGTTTTCACGATACGCAGTATTTT
cdr3_aa: CASSFHDTQYF

j_call: TRBJ2-6
clone_size: NA
v_call: TRBV2
d_call: NA
cdr3_nt: TGTGCCAGCACCTTCGGACAGACTAGCTCTGGGGCCAACGTCCTGACTTTC
cdr3_aa: CASTFGQTSSGANVLTF

j_call: TRBJ1-4
clone_size: once
v_call: TRBV12-3/TRBV12-4
d_call: TRBD1
cdr3_nt: TGTGCCAGCAGACCCGGACAGGGTAGTGAAAAACTGTTTTTT
cdr3_aa: CASRPGQGSEKLFF

j_call: TRBJ2-7
clone_size: NA
v_call: TRBV7-2
d_call: NA
cdr3_nt: TGTGCCAGCAGCTTAGAGGCGTCGGCCTACGAGCAGTACTTC
cdr3_aa: CASSLEASAYEQYF